The T cell receptor (beta chain) under discussion was sequenced for a study of T cells in Graves' hyperthyroidism and ophthalmopathy. Study results and caveats: Before onset, by a median of around 6.4 months, the model predicted ophthalmopathy.

From RNA transcripts, TCR beta CDR3 regions were amplified. The TCR CDR3 first-round RT-PCR relied on the HTBI primer set. TCRdb reanalysed the multiplex PCR reads using MiXCR and keeps one entry per CDR3 protein. The sample holds about 350,000 distinct CDR3 sequences; nearly 15% are singletons and the top ten take around 20%. Disease lasting under 3 months, a NOSPECS grade of at least 4, and a Clinical Activity Score of at least 3 were features of the ophthalmopathy patients. Patients were excluded for uncontrolled infection, other autoimmune disease, pregnancy or lactation. Each diagnosis drew on symptoms, thyroxine, TRAb, thyroid ultrasound and orbital computed tomography findings. V lost 2 bases to trimming and J lost 1 base, with 5 bases between them. The CDR3 is made up of 14 amino acids. Germline CDR1 is MNHEY and CDR2 is SMNVEV (reference sequence). The sample holds many counts of this clonotype. Its antigen is undetermined.

The chain couples TRBV27 to TRBJ2-2, with D possibly being TRBD1 (5 bases). The receptor's source is a woman aged 55-70 years with Graves' ophthalmopathy. Material for sequencing was blood. The DNA for the CDR3 is TGTGCCAGCAGTTTAGACAGGAACACCGGGGAGCTGTTTTTT. This codes for CASSLDRNTGELFF.